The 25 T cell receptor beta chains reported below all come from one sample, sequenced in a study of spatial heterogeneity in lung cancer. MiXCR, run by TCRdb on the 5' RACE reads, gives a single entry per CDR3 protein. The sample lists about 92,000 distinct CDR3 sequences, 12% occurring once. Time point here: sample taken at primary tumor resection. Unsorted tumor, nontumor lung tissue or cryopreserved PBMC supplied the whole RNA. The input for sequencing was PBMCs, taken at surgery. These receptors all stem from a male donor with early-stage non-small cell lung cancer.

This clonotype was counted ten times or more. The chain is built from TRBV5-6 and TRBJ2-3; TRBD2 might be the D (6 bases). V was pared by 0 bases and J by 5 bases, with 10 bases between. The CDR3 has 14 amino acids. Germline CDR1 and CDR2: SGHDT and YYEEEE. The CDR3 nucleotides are TGTGCCAGCAGCTTGGGACGGGGAGGAGATACGCAGTATTTT. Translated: CASSLGRGGDTQYF.

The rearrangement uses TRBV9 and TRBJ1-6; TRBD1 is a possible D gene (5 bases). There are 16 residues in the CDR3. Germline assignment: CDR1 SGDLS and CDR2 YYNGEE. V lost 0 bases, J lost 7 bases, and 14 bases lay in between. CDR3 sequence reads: CASSVGGDPRNSPLHF. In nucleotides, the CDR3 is TGTGCCAGCAGCGTAGGAGGGGACCCAAGGAATTCACCCCTCCACTTT.

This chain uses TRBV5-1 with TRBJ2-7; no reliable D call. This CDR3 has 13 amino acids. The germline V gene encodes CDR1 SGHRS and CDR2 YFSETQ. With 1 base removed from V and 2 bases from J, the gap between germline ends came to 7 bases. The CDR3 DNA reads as TGCGCCAGCAGCTTGAGTACAGCCTACGAGCAGTACTTC. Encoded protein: CASSLSTAYEQYF. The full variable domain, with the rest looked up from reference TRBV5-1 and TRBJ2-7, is KAGVTQTPRYLIKTRGQQVTLSCSPISGHRSVSWYQQTPGQGLQFLFEYFSETQRNKGNFPGRFSGRQFSNSRSEMNVSTLELGDSALYLCASSLSTAYEQYFGPGTRLTVT.

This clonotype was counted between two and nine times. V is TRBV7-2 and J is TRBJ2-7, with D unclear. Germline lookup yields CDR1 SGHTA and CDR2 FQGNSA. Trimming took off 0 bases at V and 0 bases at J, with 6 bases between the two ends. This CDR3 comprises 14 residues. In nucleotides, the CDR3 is TGTGCCAGCAGCTTAGCCTGGGACTCCTACGAGCAGTACTTC. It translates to CASSLAWDSYEQYF.

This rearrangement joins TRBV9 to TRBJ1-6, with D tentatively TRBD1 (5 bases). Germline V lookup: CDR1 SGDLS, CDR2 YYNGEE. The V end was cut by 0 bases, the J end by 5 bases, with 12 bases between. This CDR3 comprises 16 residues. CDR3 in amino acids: CASSVDPGGNNSPLHF. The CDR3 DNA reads TGTGCCAGCAGCGTAGATCCTGGGGGTAATAATTCACCCCTCCACTTT.

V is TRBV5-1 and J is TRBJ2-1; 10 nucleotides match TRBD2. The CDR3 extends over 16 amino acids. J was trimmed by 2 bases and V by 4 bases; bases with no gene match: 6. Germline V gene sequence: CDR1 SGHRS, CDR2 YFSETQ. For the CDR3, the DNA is TGCGCCAGCAGCCCGGGACTAGCGTTGACCTACAATGAGCAGTTCTTC. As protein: CASSPGLALTYNEQFF. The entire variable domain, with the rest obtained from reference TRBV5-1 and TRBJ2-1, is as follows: KAGVTQTPRYLIKTRGQQVTLSCSPISGHRSVSWYQQTPGQGLQFLFEYFSETQRNKGNFPGRFSGRQFSNSRSEMNVSTLELGDSALYLCASSPGLALTYNEQFFGPGTRLTVL.

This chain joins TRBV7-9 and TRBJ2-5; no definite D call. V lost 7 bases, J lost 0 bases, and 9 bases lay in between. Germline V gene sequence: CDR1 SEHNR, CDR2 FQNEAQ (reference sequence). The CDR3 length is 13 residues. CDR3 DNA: TGTGCCAGCAACCTACAATACCAAGAGACCCAGTACTTC. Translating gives CASNLQYQETQYF.

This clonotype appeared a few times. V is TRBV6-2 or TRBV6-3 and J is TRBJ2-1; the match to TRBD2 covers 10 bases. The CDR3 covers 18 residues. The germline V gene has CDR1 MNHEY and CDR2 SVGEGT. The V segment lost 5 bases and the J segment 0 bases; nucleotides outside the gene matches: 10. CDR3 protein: CASSPGLAVTSSYNEQFF. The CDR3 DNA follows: TGTGCCAGCAGTCCAGGACTAGCGGTTACTAGCTCCTACAATGAGCAGTTCTTC.

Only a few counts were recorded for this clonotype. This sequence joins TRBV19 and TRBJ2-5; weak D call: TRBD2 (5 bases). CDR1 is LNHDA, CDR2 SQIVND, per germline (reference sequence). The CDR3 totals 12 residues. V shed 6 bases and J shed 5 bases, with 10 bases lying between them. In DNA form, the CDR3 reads TGTGCCAGTAGCCCGGGATGGGAGACCCAGTACTTC. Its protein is CASSPGWETQYF.

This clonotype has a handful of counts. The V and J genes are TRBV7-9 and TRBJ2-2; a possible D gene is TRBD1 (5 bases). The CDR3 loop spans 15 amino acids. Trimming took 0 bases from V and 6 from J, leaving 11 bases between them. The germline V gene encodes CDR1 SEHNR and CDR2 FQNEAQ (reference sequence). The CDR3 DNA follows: TGTGCCAGCAGCTTAGCCTCTGTCAGGGCCGGGGAGCTGTTTTTT. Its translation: CASSLASVRAGELFF. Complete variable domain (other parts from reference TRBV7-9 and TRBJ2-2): DTGVSQNPRHKITKRGQNVTFRCDPISEHNRLYWYRQTLGQGPEFLTYFQNEAQLEKSRLLSDRFSAERPKGSFSTLEIQRTEQGDSAMYLCASSLASVRAGELFFGEGSRLTVL.

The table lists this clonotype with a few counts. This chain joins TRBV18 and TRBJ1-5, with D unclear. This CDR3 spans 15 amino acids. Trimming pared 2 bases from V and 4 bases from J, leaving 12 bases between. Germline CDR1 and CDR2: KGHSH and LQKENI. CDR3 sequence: CASSPTDAGNQPQHF. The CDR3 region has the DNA TGTGCCAGCTCACCAACGGACGCTGGGAATCAGCCCCAGCATTTT.

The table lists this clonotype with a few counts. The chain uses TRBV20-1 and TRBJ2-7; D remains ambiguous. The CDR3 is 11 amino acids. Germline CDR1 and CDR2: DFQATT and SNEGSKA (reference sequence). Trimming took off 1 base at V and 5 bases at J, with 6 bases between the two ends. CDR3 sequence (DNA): TGCAGTGCTAGAGTCGTCGACGAGCAGTACTTC. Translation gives CSARVVDEQYF.

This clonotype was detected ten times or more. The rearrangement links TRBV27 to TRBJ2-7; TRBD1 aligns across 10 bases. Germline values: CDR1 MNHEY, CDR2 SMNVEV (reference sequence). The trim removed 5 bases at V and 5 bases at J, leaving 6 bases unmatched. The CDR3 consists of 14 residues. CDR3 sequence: CASSPQTGGHEQYF. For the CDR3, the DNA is TGTGCCAGCAGTCCCCAGACAGGGGGCCACGAGCAGTACTTC.

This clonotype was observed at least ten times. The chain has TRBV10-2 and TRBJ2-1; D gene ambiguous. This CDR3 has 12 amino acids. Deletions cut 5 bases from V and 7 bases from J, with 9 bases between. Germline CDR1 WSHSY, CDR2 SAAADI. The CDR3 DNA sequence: TGCGCCAGCAGTTTGACTGCAAATGAGCAGTTCTTC. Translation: CASSLTANEQFF.

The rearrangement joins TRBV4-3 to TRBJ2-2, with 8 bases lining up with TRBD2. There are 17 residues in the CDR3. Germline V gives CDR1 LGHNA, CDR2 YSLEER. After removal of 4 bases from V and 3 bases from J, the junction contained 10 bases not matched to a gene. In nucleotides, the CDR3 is TGCGCCAGCAGCCTCCCCCCGGCGGGGGGAGACACCGGGGAGCTGTTTTTT. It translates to CASSLPPAGGDTGELFF.

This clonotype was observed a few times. This CDR3 reads CASSFIRGTVEQPQHF. The CDR3 DNA reads TGTGCCAGCAGCTTTATCCGGGGGACTGTTGAACAGCCCCAGCATTTT. This rearrangement joins TRBV7-9 to TRBJ1-5; tentative D call: TRBD1 (5 bases). The CDR3 is 16 amino acids. V was pared by 3 bases and J by 7 bases, with 19 bases between. Germline loops: CDR1 SEHNR, CDR2 FQNEAQ (reference sequence). The whole variable domain, filled in from reference TRBV7-9 and TRBJ1-5, reads DTGVSQNPRHKITKRGQNVTFRCDPISEHNRLYWYRQTLGQGPEFLTYFQNEAQLEKSRLLSDRFSAERPKGSFSTLEIQRTEQGDSAMYLCASSFIRGTVEQPQHFGDGTRLSIL.

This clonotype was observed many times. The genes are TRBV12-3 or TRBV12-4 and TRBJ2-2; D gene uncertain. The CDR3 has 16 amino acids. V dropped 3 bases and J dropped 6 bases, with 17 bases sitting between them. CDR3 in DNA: TGTGCCAGCAGTTTCGGTTCCCTACCACGGGCCGGGGAGCTGTTTTTT. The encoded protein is CASSFGSLPRAGELFF.

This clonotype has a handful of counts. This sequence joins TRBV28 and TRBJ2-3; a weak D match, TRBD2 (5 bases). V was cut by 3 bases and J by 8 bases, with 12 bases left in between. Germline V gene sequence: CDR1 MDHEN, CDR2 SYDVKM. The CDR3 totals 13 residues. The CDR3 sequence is CASSLGLAGTQYF. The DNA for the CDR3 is TGTGCCAGCAGTTTGGGGTTGGCGGGTACGCAGTATTTT.

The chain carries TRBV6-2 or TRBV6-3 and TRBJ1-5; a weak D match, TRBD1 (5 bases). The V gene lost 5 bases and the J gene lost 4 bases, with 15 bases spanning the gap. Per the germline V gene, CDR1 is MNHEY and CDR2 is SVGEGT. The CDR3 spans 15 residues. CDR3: CASSQSLQGNQPQHF. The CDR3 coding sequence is TGTGCCAGCAGTCAGAGTCTCCAGGGTAATCAGCCCCAGCATTTT.

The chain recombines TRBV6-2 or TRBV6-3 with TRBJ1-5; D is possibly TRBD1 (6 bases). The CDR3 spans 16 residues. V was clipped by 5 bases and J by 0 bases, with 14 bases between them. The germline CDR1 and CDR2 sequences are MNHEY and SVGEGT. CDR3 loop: CASSGTGLSSNQPQHF. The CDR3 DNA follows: TGTGCCAGCAGTGGCACAGGGTTATCTAGCAATCAGCCCCAGCATTTT.

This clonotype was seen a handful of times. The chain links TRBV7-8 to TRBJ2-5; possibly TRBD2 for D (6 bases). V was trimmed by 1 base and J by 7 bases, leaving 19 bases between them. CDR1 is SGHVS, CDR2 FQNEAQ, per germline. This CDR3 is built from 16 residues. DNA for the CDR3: TGTGCCAGCAGCTTAGTCCCAACGGGTTGGAGGGGGACCCAGTACTTC. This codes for CASSLVPTGWRGTQYF.

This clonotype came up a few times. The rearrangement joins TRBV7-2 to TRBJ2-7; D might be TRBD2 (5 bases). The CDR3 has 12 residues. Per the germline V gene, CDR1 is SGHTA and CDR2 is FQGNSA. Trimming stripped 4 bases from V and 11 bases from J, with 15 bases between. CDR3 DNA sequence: TGTGCCAGCAGCTCTCGGGGTTCGGTAGAGTACTTC. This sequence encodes CASSSRGSVEYF.

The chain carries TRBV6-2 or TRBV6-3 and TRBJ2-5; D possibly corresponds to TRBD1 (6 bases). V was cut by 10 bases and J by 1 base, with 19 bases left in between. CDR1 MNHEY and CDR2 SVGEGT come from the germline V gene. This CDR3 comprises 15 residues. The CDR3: CATTWGPTIQETQYF. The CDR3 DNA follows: TGTGCCACAACTTGGGGGCCGACGATCCAAGAGACCCAGTACTTC.

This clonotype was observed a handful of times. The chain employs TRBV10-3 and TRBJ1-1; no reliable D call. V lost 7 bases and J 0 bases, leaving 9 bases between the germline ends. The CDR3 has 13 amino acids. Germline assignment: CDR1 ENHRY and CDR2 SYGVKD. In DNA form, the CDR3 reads TGTGCCATCAACCCAGGACTGAACACTGAAGCTTTCTTT. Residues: CAINPGLNTEAFF.

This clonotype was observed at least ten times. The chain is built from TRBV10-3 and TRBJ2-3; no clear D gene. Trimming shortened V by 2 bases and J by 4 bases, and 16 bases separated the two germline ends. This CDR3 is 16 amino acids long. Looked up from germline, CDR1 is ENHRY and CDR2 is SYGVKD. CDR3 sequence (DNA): TGTGCCATCAGTGAGCCGTCCAGTCAAGTGGCAGATACGCAGTATTTT. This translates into CAISEPSSQVADTQYF.